These 11 T cell receptor beta chains came from one sample sequenced in a study of blood T cell repertoires in COVID-19. Assay used: immunoSEQ multiplex PCR; TCRdb lists only in-frame clones, some missing. The data contain some 52,000 clones, approximately 90% of them singletons. Source material: peripheral blood. Source of these receptors: a man between 65 and 85 years old with acute or convalescent COVID-19.

The chain recombines TRBV5-1 with TRBJ2-2; 7 bases line up with TRBD2. This CDR3 comprises 18 residues. CDR1 is SGHRS, CDR2 YFSETQ, per germline. After removal of 0 bases from V and 1 base from J, the junction contained 9 bases not matched to a gene. As DNA, the CDR3 is TGCGCCAGCAGCTTGGCTGGGCTAGCGGCTCGGAACACCGGGGAGCTGTTTTTT. It codes for CASSLAGLAARNTGELFF.

The chain uses TRBV5-4 and TRBJ1-1; TRBD1 aligns across 7 bases. V lost 4 bases, J lost 1 base, and 7 bases stayed unmatched. Germline V gene data show CDR1 as SGHNT and CDR2 as YYREEE (reference sequence). The CDR3 loop spans 15 amino acids. CDR3 DNA: TGTGCCAGCAGCCGACCAGGACAGGAGAACACTGAAGCTTTCTTT. It codes for CASSRPGQENTEAFF.

This CDR3 is CASSLMTGPFNEQFF. The CDR3 DNA is TGTGCCAGCAGCCTCATGACAGGGCCCTTCAATGAGCAGTTCTTC. The rearrangement links TRBV11-2 to TRBJ2-1; 7 bases match TRBD1. Germline trimming cut 5 bases from V and 6 bases from J; bases unmatched to any gene: 10. Germline CDR1 and CDR2: SGHAT and FQNNGV. CDR3 length: 15 amino acids.

V usage is TRBV5-8 and J usage is TRBJ1-4; 9 bases map to TRBD1. Germline V gene lookup returns CDR1 SGHTS and CDR2 YDEGEE. The ends lost 4 bases at V and 6 bases at J; junction bases unmatched: 4. The CDR3 spans 14 residues. The CDR3 nucleotides read TGTGCCAGCAGCAGGGGACAGGGATATGAAAAACTGTTTTTT. Translation: CASSRGQGYEKLFF.

The chain has TRBV7-9 and TRBJ2-3; 10 bases agree with TRBD2. This CDR3 is 17 amino acids long. After removal of 5 bases from V and 6 bases from J, the junction contained 14 bases not matched to a gene. The germline CDR1 and CDR2 sequences are SEHNR and FQNEAQ (reference sequence). The CDR3 spells CASSHEGLAGAADTQYF. CDR3 sequence (DNA): TGTGCCAGCAGCCACGAGGGTCTAGCGGGGGCAGCTGATACGCAGTATTTT.

This chain joins TRBV7-2 and TRBJ2-1; 13 positions match TRBD2. The CDR3 is 16 amino acids. V lost 5 bases to trimming and J lost 6 bases; unmatched junction nucleotides: 7. The germline V gene encodes CDR1 SGHTA and CDR2 FQGNSA. The CDR3 coding sequence is TGTGCCAGCAGCCCTAGACTAGCGGGAGGAACCAATGAGCAGTTCTTC. Its protein product is CASSPRLAGGTNEQFF. Complete variable domain (other parts from reference TRBV7-2 and TRBJ2-1): GAGVSQSPSNKVTEKGKDVELRCDPISGHTALYWYRQSLGQGLEFLIYFQGNSAPDKSGLPSDRFSAERTGGSVSTLTIQRTQQEDSAVYLCASSPRLAGGTNEQFFGPGTRLTVL.

The chain combines TRBV18 with TRBJ2-2; D may be TRBD1 (5 bases). Between the trimmed V and J ends, which lost 5 bases and 6 bases, there was a span of 13 bases. In germline, CDR1 is KGHSH, CDR2 LQKENI. The CDR3 is 14 residues long. The CDR3 DNA is TGTGCCAGCTCAGCGTCCCAGGGTTCCGGGGAGCTGTTTTTT. Its protein is CASSASQGSGELFF. The whole variable domain, filled in from reference TRBV18 and TRBJ2-2, reads NAGVMQNPRHLVRRRGQEARLRCSPMKGHSHVYWYRQLPEEGLKFMVYLQKENIIDESGMPKERFSAEFPKEGPSILRIQQVVRGDSAAYFCASSASQGSGELFFGEGSRLTVL.

This rearrangement joins TRBV7-9 to TRBJ1-4; a weak D match, TRBD1 (5 bases). V was cut by 6 bases and J by 8 bases, with 16 bases left in between. Germline V gives CDR1 SEHNR, CDR2 FQNEAQ (reference sequence). This CDR3 spans 14 amino acids. CDR3 DNA: TGTGCCAGCAGTCCGACGGTCCAGGGCGAAAAACTGTTTTTT. Encoded protein: CASSPTVQGEKLFF.

The rearrangement joins TRBV9 to TRBJ1-4, with TRBD1 matching 9 bases. The CDR3 loop spans 14 amino acids. Unmatched junction bases numbered 7, after V lost 4 bases and J lost 9 bases. CDR1 SGDLS and CDR2 YYNGEE come from the germline V gene. CDR3 nucleotides: TGTGCCAGCAGCTCCGGGACAGGGCGGAAAAAACTGTTTTTT. It codes for CASSSGTGRKKLFF.

This chain joins TRBV7-8 and TRBJ2-7; maybe TRBD1 (6 bases). The germline CDR1 and CDR2 sequences are SGHVS and FQNEAQ. V lost 0 bases and J lost 3, with 12 bases in between. This CDR3 has 15 amino acids. Written as DNA, the CDR3 is TGTGCCAGCAGCTTAGCCGATGGGACATACTACGAGCAGTACGTC. Translating it yields CASSLADGTYYEQYV.

This clone was detected a few times. This chain links TRBV2 with TRBJ1-5; TRBD1 aligns across 9 bases. The germline CDR1 and CDR2 sequences are SNHLY and FYNNEI. Trimming at V came to 7 bases and at J to 4 bases, leaving 5 bases not matched to a gene. The CDR3 is 14 amino acids. The CDR3 DNA reads as TGTGCCAGCAAGACCGGGACAGGGAATCAGCCCCAGCATTTT. This encodes CASKTGTGNQPQHF.